These 8 T cell receptor beta chains originate from one sample sequenced in a study of blood T cell repertoires in COVID-19. Libraries were prepared by immunoSEQ multiplex PCR; TCRdb keeps only in-frame clonotypes and omits some of them. The sample yields roughly 280,000 clones, over 75% seen once. Source material: PBMCs or T cells enriched from blood (not recorded which). These receptor sequences come from a woman between 18 and 30 years old who had recovered from COVID-19.

The rearrangement uses TRBV7-9 and TRBJ2-1; 11 bases agree with TRBD1. The CDR3 totals 16 residues. Germline CDR1 reads SEHNR; CDR2 reads FQNEAQ (reference sequence). Trimming took 5 bases from V and 2 from J; bases not matched to a gene: 5. DNA of the CDR3: TGTGCCAGCAGCCCCCGGACAGGGGGCACCTACAATGAGCAGTTCTTC. Its protein product is CASSPRTGGTYNEQFF.

The chain combines TRBV6-6 with TRBJ2-1; 8 bases are shared with TRBD2. CDR1 and CDR2 (germline): MNHNY, SVGAGI (reference sequence). After removal of 0 bases from V and 5 bases from J, the junction contained 0 bases not matched to a gene. The CDR3 loop spans 14 amino acids. The chain's CDR3 is CASSYSSGDNEQFF. The DNA of the CDR3 is TGTGCCAGCAGTTACTCTAGCGGGGACAATGAGCAGTTCTTC.

The V call is TRBV30, the J call TRBJ1-4; D ambiguous. Per the germline V gene, CDR1 is GTSNPN and CDR2 is SVGIG (reference sequence). CDR3 length: 11 residues. Trimming stripped 4 bases from V and 13 bases from J, with 13 bases between. The CDR3 sequence is CAWNRPGRLFF. CDR3 sequence (DNA): TGTGCCTGGAACCGCCCCGGGAGACTGTTTTTT.

This clone has more than one count but fewer than ten. CDR3 sequence reads: CASRTPGPRDTEAFF. The CDR3 bases are TGTGCCAGCAGGACCCCCGGGCCGAGGGACACTGAAGCTTTCTTT. This chain uses TRBV6-5 with TRBJ1-1; D is unclear. Germline V gene sequence: CDR1 MNHEY, CDR2 SVGAGI. Trimming removed 6 bases from V and 3 bases from J, with 17 bases in between. CDR3 length: 15 amino acids.

The chain recombines TRBV5-1 with TRBJ2-7; D perhaps matches TRBD2 (5 bases). The CDR3 has 15 residues. CDR1 is SGHRS, CDR2 YFSETQ, per germline. Trimming left V 0 bases short and J 2 bases short, with 12 bases between. The CDR3 spells CASSLGEPDTYEQYF. The DNA for the CDR3 is TGCGCCAGCAGCTTGGGGGAGCCCGATACCTACGAGCAGTACTTC.

The chain combines TRBV15 with TRBJ2-5; D is possibly TRBD2 (5 bases). Germline values: CDR1 LNHNV, CDR2 YYDKDF (reference sequence). Trimming took off 8 bases at V and 4 bases at J, with 8 bases between the two ends. The CDR3 runs to 11 residues. The CDR3, as DNA: TGTGCCACCTTAGAGGGAGAGACCCAGTACTTC. It specifies CATLEGETQYF. The full variable domain, rest sourced from reference TRBV15 and TRBJ2-5, is DAMVIQNPRYQVTQFGKPVTLSCSQTLNHNVMYWYQQKSSQAPKLLFHYYDKDFNNEADTPDNFQSRRPNTSFCFLDIRSPGLGDTAMYLCATLEGETQYFGPGTRLLVL.

V and J are TRBV2 and TRBJ1-5; 7 bases align to TRBD1. This CDR3 is built from 16 residues. Germline CDR1 reads SNHLY; CDR2 reads FYNNEI. The ends lost 6 bases at V and 1 base at J; junction bases unmatched: 9. The CDR3 spells CASRGSGTVSNQPQHF. CDR3 nucleotides: TGTGCCAGCAGAGGTTCCGGGACAGTCAGCAATCAGCCCCAGCATTTT.

CDR3 sequence reads: CASSLGGTAETIYF. For the CDR3, the DNA is TGTGCCAGCAGCTTAGGAGGGACAGCAGAAACCATATATTTT. This chain uses TRBV7-9 with TRBJ1-3; 7 bases agree with TRBD1. Germline V lookup: CDR1 SEHNR, CDR2 FQNEAQ (reference sequence). The V and J ends lost 1 base and 10 bases, in that order; junction bases with no gene match: 7. This CDR3 comprises 14 residues. Full variable domain (missing parts from reference TRBV7-9 and TRBJ1-3): DTGVSQNPRHKITKRGQNVTFRCDPISEHNRLYWYRQTLGQGPEFLTYFQNEAQLEKSRLLSDRFSAERPKGSFSTLEIQRTEQGDSAMYLCASSLGGTAETIYFGEGSWLTVV.